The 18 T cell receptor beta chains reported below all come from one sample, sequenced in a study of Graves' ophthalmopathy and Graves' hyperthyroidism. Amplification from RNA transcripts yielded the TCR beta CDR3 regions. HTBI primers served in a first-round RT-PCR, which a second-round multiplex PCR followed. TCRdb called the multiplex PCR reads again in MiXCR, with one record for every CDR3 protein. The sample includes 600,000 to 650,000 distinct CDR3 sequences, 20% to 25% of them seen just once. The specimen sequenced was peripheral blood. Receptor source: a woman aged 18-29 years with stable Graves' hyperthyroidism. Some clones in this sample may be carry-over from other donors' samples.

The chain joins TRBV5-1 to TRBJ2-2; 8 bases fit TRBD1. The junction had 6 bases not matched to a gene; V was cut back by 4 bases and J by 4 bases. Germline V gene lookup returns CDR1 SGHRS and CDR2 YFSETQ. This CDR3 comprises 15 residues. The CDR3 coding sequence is TGCGCCAGCAGCGGGACAGGCGCCACCACCGGGGAGCTGTTTTTT. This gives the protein CASSGTGATTGELFF.

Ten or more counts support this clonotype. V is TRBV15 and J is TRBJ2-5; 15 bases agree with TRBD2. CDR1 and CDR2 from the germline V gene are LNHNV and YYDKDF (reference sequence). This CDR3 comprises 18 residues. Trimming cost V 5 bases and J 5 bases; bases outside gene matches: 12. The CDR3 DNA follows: TGTGCCACCAGCGAGGGACTAGCGGGGGGACCTCCCCAGGAGACCCAGTACTTC. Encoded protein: CATSEGLAGGPPQETQYF.

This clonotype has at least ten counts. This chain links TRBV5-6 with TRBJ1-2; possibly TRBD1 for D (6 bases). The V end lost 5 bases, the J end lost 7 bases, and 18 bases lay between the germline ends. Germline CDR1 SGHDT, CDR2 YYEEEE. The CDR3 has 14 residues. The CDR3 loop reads CASSKARGHFGYTF. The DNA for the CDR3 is TGTGCCAGCAGTAAAGCTAGGGGACACTTTGGCTACACCTTC.

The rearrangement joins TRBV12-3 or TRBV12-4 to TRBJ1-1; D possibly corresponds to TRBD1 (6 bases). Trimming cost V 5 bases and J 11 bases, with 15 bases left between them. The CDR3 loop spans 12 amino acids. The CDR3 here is CASSRGTPGAFF. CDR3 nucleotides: TGTGCCAGCAGTAGGGGGACTCCGGGGGCTTTCTTT.

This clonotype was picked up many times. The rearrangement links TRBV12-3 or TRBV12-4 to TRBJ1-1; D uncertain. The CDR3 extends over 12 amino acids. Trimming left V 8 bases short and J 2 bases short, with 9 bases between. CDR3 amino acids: CASAVGNTEAFF. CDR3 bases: TGTGCCAGCGCGGTGGGAAACACTGAAGCTTTCTTT.

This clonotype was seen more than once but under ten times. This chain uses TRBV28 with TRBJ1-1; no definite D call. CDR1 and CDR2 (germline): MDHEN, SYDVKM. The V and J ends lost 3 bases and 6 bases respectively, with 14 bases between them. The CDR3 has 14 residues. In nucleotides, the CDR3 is TGTGCCAGCAGTTTGAACCCCCAAGTCGCTGAAGCTTTCTTT. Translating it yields CASSLNPQVAEAFF.

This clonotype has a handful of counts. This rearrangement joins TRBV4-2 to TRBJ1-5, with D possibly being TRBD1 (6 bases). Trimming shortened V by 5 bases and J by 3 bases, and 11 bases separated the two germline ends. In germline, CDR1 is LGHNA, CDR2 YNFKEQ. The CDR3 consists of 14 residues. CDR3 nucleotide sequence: TGTGCCAGCAGCGAAGGGGGTCCCAATCAGCCCCAGCATTTT. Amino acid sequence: CASSEGGPNQPQHF.

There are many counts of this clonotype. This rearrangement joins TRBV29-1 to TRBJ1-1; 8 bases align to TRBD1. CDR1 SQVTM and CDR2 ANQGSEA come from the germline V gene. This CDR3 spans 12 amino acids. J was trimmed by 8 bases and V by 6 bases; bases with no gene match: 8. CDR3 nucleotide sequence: TGCAGCGTAGCCGACAGGGGCATGGAAGCTTTCTTT. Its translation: CSVADRGMEAFF.

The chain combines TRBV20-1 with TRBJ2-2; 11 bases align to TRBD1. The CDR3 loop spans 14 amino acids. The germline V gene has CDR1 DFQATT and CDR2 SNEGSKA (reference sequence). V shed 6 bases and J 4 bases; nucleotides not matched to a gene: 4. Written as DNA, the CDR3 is TGCAGTGCACGGACAGGGGGCAGCACCGGGGAGCTGTTTTTT. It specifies CSARTGGSTGELFF.

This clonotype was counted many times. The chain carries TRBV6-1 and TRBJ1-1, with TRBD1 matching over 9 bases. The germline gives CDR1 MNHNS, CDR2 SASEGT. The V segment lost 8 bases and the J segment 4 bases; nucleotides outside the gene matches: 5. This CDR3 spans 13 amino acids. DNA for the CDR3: TGTGCCAGCGCGGACAGGGGTTTCACTGAAGCTTTCTTT. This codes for CASADRGFTEAFF.

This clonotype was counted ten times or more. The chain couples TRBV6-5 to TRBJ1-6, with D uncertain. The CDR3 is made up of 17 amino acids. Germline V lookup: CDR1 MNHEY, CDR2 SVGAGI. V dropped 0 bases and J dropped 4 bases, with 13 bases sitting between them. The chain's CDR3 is CASSYSPVQTYNSPLHF. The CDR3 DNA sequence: TGTGCCAGCAGTTACTCCCCAGTGCAAACGTATAATTCACCCCTCCACTTT.

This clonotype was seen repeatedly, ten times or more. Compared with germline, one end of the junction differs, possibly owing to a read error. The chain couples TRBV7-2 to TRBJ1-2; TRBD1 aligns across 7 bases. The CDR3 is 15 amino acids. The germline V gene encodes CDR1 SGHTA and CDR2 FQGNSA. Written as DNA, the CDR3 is TGTGCCAGCAGCTTAGGAGCAGGGGGTGCCTTTGGCTACGCCTTC. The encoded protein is CASSLGAGGAFGYAF.

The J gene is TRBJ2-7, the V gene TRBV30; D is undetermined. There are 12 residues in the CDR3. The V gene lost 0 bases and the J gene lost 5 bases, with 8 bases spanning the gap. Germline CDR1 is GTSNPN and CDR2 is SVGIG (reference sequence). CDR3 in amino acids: CAWSVVGNEQYF. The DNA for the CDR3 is TGTGCCTGGAGTGTAGTAGGGAACGAGCAGTACTTC.

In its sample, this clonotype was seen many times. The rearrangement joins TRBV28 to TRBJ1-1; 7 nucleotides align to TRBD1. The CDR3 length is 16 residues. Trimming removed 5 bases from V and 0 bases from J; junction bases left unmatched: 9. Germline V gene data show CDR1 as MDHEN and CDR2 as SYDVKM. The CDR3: CASSPPGQIMNTEAFF. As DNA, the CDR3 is TGTGCCAGCAGTCCGCCGGGACAGATCATGAACACTGAAGCTTTCTTT.

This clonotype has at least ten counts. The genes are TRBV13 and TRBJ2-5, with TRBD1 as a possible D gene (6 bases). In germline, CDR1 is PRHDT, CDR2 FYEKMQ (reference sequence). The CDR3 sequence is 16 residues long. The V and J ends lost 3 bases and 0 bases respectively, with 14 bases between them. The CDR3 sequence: CASSFYYGTNQETQYF. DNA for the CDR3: TGTGCCAGCAGCTTTTATTATGGGACAAACCAAGAGACCCAGTACTTC.

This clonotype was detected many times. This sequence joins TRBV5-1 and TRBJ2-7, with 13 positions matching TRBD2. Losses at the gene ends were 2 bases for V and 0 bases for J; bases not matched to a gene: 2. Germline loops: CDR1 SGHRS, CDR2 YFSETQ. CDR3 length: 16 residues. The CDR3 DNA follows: TGCGCCAGCAGCTTACTAGCGGGAGGGCCCTCCTACGAGCAGTACTTC. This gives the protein CASSLLAGGPSYEQYF.

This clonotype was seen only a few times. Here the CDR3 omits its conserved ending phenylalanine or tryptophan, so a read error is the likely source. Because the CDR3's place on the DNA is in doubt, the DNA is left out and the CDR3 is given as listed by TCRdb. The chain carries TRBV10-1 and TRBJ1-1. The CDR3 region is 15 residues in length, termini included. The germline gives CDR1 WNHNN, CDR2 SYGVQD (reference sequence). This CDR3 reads CASSESTGLNTEALV.

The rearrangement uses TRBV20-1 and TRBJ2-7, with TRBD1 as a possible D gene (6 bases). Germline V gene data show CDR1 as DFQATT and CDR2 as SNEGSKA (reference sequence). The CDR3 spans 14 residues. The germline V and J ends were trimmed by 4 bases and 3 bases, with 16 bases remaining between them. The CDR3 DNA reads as TGCAGTGCTACAATAGGGACCAGGGGCTACGAGCAGTACTTC. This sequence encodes CSATIGTRGYEQYF.